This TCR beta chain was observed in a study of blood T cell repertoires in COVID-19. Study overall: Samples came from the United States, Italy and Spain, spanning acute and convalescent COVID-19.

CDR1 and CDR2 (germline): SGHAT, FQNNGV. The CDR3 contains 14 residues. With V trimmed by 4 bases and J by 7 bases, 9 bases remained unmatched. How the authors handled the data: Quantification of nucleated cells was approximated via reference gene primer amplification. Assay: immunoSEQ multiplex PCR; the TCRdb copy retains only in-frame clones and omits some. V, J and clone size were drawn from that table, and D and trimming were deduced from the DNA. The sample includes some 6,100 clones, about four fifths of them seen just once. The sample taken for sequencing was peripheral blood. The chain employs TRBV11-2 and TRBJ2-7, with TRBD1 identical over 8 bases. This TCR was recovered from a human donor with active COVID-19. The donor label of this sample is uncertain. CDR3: CASSSVQGAGEQYV. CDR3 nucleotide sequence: TGTGCCAGCAGCTCTGTCCAGGGGGCAGGGGAGCAGTACGTC.